The entry below describes one TCR beta chain. The sample is drawn from a study of blood T cell repertoires in COVID-19. CDR3 length equals 14 residues. As handled by the study authors: The authors estimated nucleated cell counts from reference gene primer amplification. TCRdb's table, derived via immunoSEQ multiplex PCR, lists solely in-frame clones and lacks some. That table furnishes V, J and clone size, whereas the DNA furnished D and trimming. The sample shows 200,000 to 250,000 clones, 70% to 90% of them seen only once. The source is a woman under 30 who had recovered from COVID-19. This chain links TRBV12-1 with TRBJ1-3; the table's D call TRBD1 went unverified against the DNA. TRBV12-1 is labeled a pseudogene. The sample comprised peripheral blood. In DNA form, the CDR3 reads TGTGCCAGCAGCAGCCCGACAGGGGGAAACACCATATATTTT. It yields the protein CASSSPTGGNTIYF.